The 3 T cell receptor beta chains reported below all come from one sample, sequenced in a study of blood T cell repertoires in COVID-19. Libraries were prepared by immunoSEQ multiplex PCR; TCRdb keeps only in-frame clonotypes and omits some of them. The table records 55,000 to 65,000 clones, approximately 80% of them present only once. The sample consisted of peripheral blood. The receptors shown here come from a woman at least 80 years old with acute or convalescent COVID-19.

The chain carries TRBV9 and TRBJ2-7, with 10 bases that match TRBD1. Germline values: CDR1 SGDLS, CDR2 YYNGEE. The CDR3 contains 16 residues. Trimming removed 4 bases from V and 0 bases from J; junction bases left unmatched: 7. In nucleotides, the CDR3 is TGTGCCAGCAGCAGCCGGGACAGGGGCCTCTCCTACGAGCAGTACTTC. Its protein product is CASSSRDRGLSYEQYF.

This rearrangement joins TRBV10-1 to TRBJ1-1; D gene ambiguous. The CDR3 has 13 residues. Germline-derived CDR1 and CDR2 are WNHNN and SYGVQD (reference sequence). V lost 2 bases, J lost 5 bases, and 9 bases lay in between. CDR3 coding DNA: TGCGCCAGCAGTGAGAATCCTTTTACTGAAGCTTTCTTT. Its translation is CASSENPFTEAFF.

This chain uses TRBV4-3 with TRBJ1-4, with 12 positions matching TRBD1. The J segment lost 10 bases and the V segment lost 4 bases, leaving 4 bases of the junction unmatched. This CDR3 spans 14 amino acids. CDR1 LGHNA and CDR2 YSLEER come from the germline V gene. The CDR3 sequence: CASSLGTGGGKLFF. CDR3 sequence (DNA): TGCGCCAGCAGCCTCGGGACAGGGGGCGGAAAACTGTTTTTT.